The clone carrying this T cell receptor beta chain has only a few counts. Its matching antigen is unknown. What was sequenced were expressed TCRB transcripts, since all of the isolated RNA had been reverse transcribed. The table came from immunoSEQ multiplex PCR; TCRdb's copy has only in-frame clones and leaves some out. The data contain hundreds of thousands of clones, more than 13% of them singletons. CDR1 is WSHSY, CDR2 SAAADI, per germline. V lost 7 bases and J lost 1, with 5 bases in between. There are 12 residues in the CDR3. Sorting that relied on CD45RO/CCR7/CD25/CD127/CD95/CD27 yielded CD4+ naive, central memory, regulatory and stem cell-like memory cells. The data are from a study of beta chain features in type 1 diabetes. Overall study findings and caveats: Healthy donors had naive, central memory and Treg TCRB repertoires that appeared less similar than those seen among patients. Patients and controls would be equally affected if PCR favored shorter templates. Across all four CD4+ subsets, people with type 1 diabetes showed modestly shorter TCRB CDR3s. Resolution of whether HLA type affects TCRB rearrangement was not achieved here.

The V and J genes are TRBV10-2 and TRBJ1-3; D uncertain. Specimen: naive CD4+ T cells from blood. The source is a man aged 18-30 years with type 1 diabetes. CDR3 coding DNA: TGCGCCAGCACATTGTCTGGAAACACCATATATTTT. Its protein product is CASTLSGNTIYF.